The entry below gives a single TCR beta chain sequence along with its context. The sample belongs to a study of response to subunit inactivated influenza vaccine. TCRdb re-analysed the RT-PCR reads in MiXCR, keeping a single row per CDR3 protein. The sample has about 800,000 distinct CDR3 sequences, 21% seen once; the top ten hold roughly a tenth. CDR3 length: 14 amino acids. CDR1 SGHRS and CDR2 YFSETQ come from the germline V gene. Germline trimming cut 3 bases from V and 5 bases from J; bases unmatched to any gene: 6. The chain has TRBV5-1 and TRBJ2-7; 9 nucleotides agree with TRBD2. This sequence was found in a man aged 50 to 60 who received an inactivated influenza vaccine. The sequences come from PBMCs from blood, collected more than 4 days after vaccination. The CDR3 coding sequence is TGCGCCAGCAGCTCAAATAGCGGGAGTAACGAGCAGTACTTC. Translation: CASSSNSGSNEQYF. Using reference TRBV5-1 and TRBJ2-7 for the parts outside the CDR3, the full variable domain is KAGVTQTPRYLIKTRGQQVTLSCSPISGHRSVSWYQQTPGQGLQFLFEYFSETQRNKGNFPGRFSGRQFSNSRSEMNVSTLELGDSALYLCASSSNSGSNEQYFGPGTRLTVT.